Below, one T cell receptor beta chain is given with its context. The antigen is not known. This entry comes from a study of siplizumab effects on memory and regulatory T cells. The study, taken as a whole, reports: Memory T cells appeared less diverse than naive cells, which seemed to contribute substantially to alloresponse. A minor fraction of alloreactive clones, and no more, mapped to unstimulated subsets.

The protocol was immunoSEQ multiplex PCR, while the TCRdb copy is restricted to in-frame clones and leaves out a portion. The sample holds about 100,000 clones; roughly 94% are singletons and the top ten take roughly 1.3%. V trimming: 6 bases; J trimming: 7 bases; junction bases outside the gene matches: 9. CDR1 is MNHEY and CDR2 is SMNVEV in the germline V gene (reference sequence). CDR3 length equals 16 residues. The clonotype was recovered from a human donor in good health. Input material: non-Treg CD4+ T cells sorted from blood. This rearrangement joins TRBV27 to TRBJ2-1, with 13 bases aligning to TRBD2. The CDR3, as DNA: TGTGCCAGCAGGGGGGCGCCGGGACTAGCGGGAAATGAGCAGTTCTTC. As protein: CASRGAPGLAGNEQFF.